This T cell receptor beta chain was found in a study of OX40 agonist ivuxolimab in advanced cancers. Overall study findings and caveats: Which antigen the expanded peripheral T cells recognized is unknown. Clonal expansion by week 6 occurred in CD4+ and CD8+ blood T cells (at 0.1 to 3.0 mg/kg).

The table came from immunoSEQ multiplex PCR; TCRdb's copy has only in-frame clones and leaves some out. Of about 18,000 clones in the sample, 75% to 80% were seen once. As concerns this clone: Antigen specificity is unknown.

Germline CDR1 is SGHRS and CDR2 is YFSETQ. This CDR3 is 15 amino acids long. Trimming cost V 3 bases and J 3 bases, with 13 bases left between them. This material consisted of CD4+ or CD8+ T cells sorted from blood, taken in a trial of the OX40 agonist ivuxolimab. The TCR originated in an adult with an advanced solid tumor such as melanoma, head and neck, liver or kidney cancer. The rearrangement links TRBV5-1 to TRBJ1-3; D unresolved. CDR3 bases: TGCGCCAGCAGCTCACACGGAGAGTATGGAAACACCATATATTTT. Translating it yields CASSSHGEYGNTIYF.